This T cell receptor beta chain was recovered during a study of beta chain features in type 1 diabetes. What was sequenced were expressed TCRB transcripts, since all of the isolated RNA had been reverse transcribed. TCRdb's table, derived via immunoSEQ multiplex PCR, lists solely in-frame clones and lacks some. The repertoire consists of 250,000 or so clones, with about 14% occurring once and the leading ten covering approximately 0.018%. CDR3 length equals 16 residues. CDR1 is SGHRS and CDR2 is YFSETQ in the germline V gene. V shed 1 base and J 4 bases; nucleotides not matched to a gene: 6. Study findings and constraints: TCRB CDR3s from Type 1 diabetes patients were moderately but significantly shorter in all four CD4+ subsets.

About this clone: Antigen specificity is unknown.

The sequence was collected from a young man with type 1 diabetes. Source material: naive CD4+ T cells from blood. This chain uses TRBV5-1 with TRBJ2-7, with 12 bases matching TRBD1. DNA of the CDR3: TGCGCCAGCAGCTTGTCGGGACAGGGGGCCTCATACGAGCAGTACTTC. This gives the protein CASSLSGQGASYEQYF.